Below are 3 T cell receptor beta chains sequenced from a single sample in a study of T cells expressing NK-cell markers. TCRdb re-called the 5' RACE reads; every CDR3 protein appears as one record, without DNA. This listing includes about 400,000 distinct CDR3 sequences. Sequencing used blood T cells: a sorted CD56 or NKG2C T cell subset, CD4+ or CD8+ T cells, or bulk PBMC T cells (not recorded which). The source is a woman aged 45-60 years in good health.

The V gene is TRBV11-1, the J gene TRBJ2-1. CDR1 and CDR2 (germline): SGHAT, FQDESV (reference sequence). This CDR3 is built from 15 residues. CDR3 protein: CASSVEESSYNEQFF. Looking up the rest from reference TRBV11-1 and TRBJ2-1 gives the full variable domain: EAEVAQSPRYKITEKSQAVAFWCDPISGHATLYWYRQILGQGPELLVQFQDESVVDDSQLPKDRFSAERLKGVDSTLKIQPAELGDSAMYLCASSVEESSYNEQFFGPGTRLTVL.

The chain couples TRBV20-1 to TRBJ2-7; TCRdb picks TRBD2, but there is no DNA to check that call. The germline CDR1 and CDR2 sequences are DFQATT and SNEGSKA (reference sequence). The length of the CDR3 is 13 residues. CDR3 protein: CSGGSGGDDEQYF.

The V call is TRBV12-3 or TRBV12-4, the J call TRBJ2-1. The CDR3 loop spans 13 amino acids. The CDR3 protein is CASSGFPYNEQFF.